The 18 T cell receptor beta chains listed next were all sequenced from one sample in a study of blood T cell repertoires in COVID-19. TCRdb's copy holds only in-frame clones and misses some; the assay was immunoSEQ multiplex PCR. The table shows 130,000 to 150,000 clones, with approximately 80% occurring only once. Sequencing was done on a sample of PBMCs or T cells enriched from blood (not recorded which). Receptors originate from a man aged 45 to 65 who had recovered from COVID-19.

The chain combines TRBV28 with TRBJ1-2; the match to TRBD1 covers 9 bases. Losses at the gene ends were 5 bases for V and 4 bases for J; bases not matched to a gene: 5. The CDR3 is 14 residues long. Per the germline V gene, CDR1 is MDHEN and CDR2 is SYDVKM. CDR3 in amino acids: CASSGGQGFYGYTF. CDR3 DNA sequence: TGTGCCAGCAGTGGGGGACAGGGCTTCTATGGCTACACCTTC.

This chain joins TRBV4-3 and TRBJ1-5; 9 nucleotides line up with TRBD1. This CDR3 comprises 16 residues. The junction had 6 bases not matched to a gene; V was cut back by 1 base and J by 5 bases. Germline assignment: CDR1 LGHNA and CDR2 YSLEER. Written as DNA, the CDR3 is TGCGCCAGCAGCCAAGTAAGACAGGGGGATGATCAGCCCCAGCATTTT. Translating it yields CASSQVRQGDDQPQHF.

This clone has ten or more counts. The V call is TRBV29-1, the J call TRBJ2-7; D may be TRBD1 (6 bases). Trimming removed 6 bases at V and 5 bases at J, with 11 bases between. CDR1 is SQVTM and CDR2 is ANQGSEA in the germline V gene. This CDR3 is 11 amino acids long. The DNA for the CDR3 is TGCAGCGTGGTCACAGGGAACGAGCAGTACTTC. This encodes CSVVTGNEQYF.

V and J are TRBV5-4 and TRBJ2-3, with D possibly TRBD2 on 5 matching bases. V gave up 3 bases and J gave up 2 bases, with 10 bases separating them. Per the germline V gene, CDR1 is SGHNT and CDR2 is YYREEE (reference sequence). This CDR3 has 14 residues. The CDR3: CASSYTGNTDTQYF. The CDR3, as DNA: TGTGCCAGCAGCTATACCGGGAACACAGATACGCAGTATTTT.

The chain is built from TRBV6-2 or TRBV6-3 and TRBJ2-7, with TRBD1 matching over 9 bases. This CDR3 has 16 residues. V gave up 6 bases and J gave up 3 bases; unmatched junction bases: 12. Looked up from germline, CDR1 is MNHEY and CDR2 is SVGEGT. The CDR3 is CASSPGTGPGDYEQYF. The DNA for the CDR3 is TGTGCCAGCAGCCCCGGGACAGGGCCAGGTGACTACGAGCAGTACTTC.

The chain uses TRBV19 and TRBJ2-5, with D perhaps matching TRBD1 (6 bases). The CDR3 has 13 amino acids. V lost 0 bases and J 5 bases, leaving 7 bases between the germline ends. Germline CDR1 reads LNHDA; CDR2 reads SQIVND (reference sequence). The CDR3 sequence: CASSIDRGETQYF. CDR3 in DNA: TGTGCCAGTAGTATAGATAGGGGGGAGACCCAGTACTTC.

In DNA form, the CDR3 reads TGTGCCAGCAGTTCATCCCAGGGGGCTGGGGAGACCCAGTACTTC. Its translation: CASSSSQGAGETQYF. The chain combines TRBV6-6 with TRBJ2-5; 8 nucleotides align to TRBD1. Trimming at V came to 4 bases and at J to 5 bases, leaving 9 bases not matched to a gene. The CDR3 spans 15 residues. CDR1 and CDR2 from the germline V gene are MNHNY and SVGAGI (reference sequence).

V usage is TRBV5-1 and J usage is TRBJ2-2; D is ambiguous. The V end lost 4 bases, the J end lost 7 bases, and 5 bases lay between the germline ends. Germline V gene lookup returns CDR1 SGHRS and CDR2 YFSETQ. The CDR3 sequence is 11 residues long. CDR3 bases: TGCGCCAGCAGCGAACTCGGGGAGCTGTTTTTT. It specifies CASSELGELFF.

The DNA of the CDR3 is TGTGCCAGCAGCTTAAAGGCAGGGCCGAACACTGAAGCTTTCTTT. This gives the protein CASSLKAGPNTEAFF. The V gene is TRBV7-9, the J gene TRBJ1-1, with a tentative D call TRBD1 (5 bases). Between the trimmed V and J ends, which lost 2 bases and 1 base, there was a span of 11 bases. This CDR3 contains 15 residues. CDR1 and CDR2 from the germline V gene are SEHNR and FQNEAQ (reference sequence).

CDR3 in DNA: TGCGCCAGCAGTGAAACAGCTAACTATGGCTACACCTTC. Residues: CASSETANYGYTF. The chain carries TRBV10-1 and TRBJ1-2; D is undetermined. Between the trimmed V and J ends, which lost 3 bases and 0 bases, there was a span of 5 bases. The CDR3 covers 13 residues. Germline V gene sequence: CDR1 WNHNN, CDR2 SYGVQD (reference sequence).

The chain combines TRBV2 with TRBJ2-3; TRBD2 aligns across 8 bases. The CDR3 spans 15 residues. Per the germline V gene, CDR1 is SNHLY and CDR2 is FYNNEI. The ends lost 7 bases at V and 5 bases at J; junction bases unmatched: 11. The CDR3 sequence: CASKEPGLEVDTQYF. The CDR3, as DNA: TGTGCCAGCAAAGAACCGGGACTAGAGGTAGATACGCAGTATTTT.

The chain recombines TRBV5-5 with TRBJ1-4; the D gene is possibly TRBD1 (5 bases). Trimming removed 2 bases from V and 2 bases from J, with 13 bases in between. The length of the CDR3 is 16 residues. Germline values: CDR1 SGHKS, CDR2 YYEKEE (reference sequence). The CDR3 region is CASSFRAGGTNEKLFF. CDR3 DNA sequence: TGTGCCAGCAGCTTCCGGGCCGGGGGGACTAATGAAAAACTGTTTTTT.

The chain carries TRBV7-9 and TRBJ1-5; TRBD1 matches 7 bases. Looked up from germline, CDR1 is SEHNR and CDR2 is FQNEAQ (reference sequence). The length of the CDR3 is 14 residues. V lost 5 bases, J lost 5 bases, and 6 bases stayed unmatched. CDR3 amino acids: CASSPDRVYQPQHF. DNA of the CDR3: TGTGCCAGCAGCCCCGACAGGGTTTATCAGCCCCAGCATTTT.

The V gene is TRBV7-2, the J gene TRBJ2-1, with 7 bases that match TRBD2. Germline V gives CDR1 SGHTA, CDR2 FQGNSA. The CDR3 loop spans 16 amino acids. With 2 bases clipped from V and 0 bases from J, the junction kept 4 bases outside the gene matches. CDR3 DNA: TGTGCCAGCAGCTTATCAGCGGGACCCTCCTACAATGAGCAGTTCTTC. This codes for CASSLSAGPSYNEQFF.

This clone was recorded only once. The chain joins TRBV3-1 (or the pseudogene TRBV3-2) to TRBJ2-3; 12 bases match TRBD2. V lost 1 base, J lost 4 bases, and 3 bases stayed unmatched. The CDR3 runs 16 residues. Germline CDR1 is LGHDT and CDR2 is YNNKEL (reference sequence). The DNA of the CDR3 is TGTGCCAGCAGCCAAGGACTAGCGGGGGATTCAGATACGCAGTATTTT. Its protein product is CASSQGLAGDSDTQYF.

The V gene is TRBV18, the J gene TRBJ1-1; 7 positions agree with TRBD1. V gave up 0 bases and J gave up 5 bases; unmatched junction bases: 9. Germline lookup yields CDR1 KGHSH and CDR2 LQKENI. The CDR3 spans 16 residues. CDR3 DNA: TGTGCCAGCTCACCACCACAGACAGGGACGGCGACTGAAGCTTTCTTT. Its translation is CASSPPQTGTATEAFF.

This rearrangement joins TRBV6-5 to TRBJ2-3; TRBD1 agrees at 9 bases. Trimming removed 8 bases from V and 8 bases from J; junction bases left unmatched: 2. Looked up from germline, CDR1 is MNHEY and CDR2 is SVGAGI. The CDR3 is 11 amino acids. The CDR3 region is CASGTGPTQYF. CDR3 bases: TGTGCCAGCGGGACAGGGCCTACGCAGTATTTT.

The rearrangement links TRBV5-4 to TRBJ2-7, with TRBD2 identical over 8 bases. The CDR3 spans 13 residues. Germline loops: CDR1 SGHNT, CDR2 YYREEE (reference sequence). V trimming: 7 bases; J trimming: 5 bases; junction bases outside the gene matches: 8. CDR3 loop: CASSRGATDEQYF. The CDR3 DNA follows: TGTGCCAGCTCGCGGGGGGCCACCGACGAGCAGTACTTC.